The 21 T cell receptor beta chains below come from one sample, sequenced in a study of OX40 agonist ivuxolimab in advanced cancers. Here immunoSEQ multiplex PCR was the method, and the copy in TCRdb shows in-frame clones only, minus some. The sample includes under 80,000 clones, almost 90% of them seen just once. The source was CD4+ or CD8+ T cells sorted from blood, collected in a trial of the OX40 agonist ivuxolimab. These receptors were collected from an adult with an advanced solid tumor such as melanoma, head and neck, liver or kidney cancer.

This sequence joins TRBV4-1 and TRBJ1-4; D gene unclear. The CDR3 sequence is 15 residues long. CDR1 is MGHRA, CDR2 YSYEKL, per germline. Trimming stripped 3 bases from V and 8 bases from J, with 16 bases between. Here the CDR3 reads CASSHGVLREEKLFF. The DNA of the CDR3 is TGCGCCAGCAGCCACGGGGTTTTACGAGAGGAAAAACTGTTTTTT.

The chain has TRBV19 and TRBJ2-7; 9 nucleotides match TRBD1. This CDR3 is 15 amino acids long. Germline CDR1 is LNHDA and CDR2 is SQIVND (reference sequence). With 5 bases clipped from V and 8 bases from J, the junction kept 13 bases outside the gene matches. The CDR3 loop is CASSQGRDRDIQQYF. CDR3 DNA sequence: TGTGCCAGTAGTCAAGGCCGGGACAGGGACATCCAGCAGTACTTC.

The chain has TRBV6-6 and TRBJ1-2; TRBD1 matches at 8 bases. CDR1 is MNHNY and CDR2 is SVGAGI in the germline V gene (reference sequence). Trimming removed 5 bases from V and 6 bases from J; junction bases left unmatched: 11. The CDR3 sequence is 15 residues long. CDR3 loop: CASSDPEVQGDGYTF. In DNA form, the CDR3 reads TGTGCCAGCAGTGATCCGGAGGTACAGGGGGATGGCTACACCTTC.

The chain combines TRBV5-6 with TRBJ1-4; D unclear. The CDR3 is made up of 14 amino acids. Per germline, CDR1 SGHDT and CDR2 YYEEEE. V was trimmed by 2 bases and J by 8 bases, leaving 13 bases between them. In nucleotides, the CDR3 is TGTGCCAGCAGCTTCCGGGATTCGGGAGAAAAACTGTTTTTT. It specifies CASSFRDSGEKLFF.

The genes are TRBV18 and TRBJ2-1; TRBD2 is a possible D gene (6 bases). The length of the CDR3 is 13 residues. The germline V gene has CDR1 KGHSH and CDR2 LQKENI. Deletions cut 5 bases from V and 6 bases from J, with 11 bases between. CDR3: CASSSGSANEQFF. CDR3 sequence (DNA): TGTGCCAGCTCATCCGGGAGCGCCAATGAGCAGTTCTTC.

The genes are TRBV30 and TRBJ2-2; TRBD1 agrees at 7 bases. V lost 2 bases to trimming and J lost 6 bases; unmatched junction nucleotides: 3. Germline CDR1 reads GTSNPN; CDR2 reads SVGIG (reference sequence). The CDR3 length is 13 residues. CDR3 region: CAWSIDRAGELFF. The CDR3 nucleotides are TGTGCCTGGAGTATCGACAGGGCCGGGGAGCTGTTTTTT.

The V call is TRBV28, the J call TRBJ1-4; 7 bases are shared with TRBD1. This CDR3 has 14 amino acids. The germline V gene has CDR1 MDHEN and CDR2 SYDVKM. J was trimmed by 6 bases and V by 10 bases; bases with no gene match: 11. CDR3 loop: CATRKGASHEKLFF. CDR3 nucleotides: TGTGCCACCCGGAAGGGGGCTTCGCATGAAAAACTGTTTTTT.

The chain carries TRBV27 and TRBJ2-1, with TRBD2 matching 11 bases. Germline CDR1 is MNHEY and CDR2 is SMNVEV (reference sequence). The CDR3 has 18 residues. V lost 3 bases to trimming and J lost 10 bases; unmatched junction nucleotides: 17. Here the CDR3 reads CASSFRATVSGGEGEQFF. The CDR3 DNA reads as TGTGCCAGCAGTTTTAGAGCGACCGTTAGCGGGGGGGAAGGAGAGCAGTTCTTC.

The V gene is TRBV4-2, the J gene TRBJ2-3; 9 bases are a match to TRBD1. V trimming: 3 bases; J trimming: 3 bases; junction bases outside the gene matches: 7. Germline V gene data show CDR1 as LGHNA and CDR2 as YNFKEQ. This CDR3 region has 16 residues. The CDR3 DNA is TGTGCCAGCAGCCAGGACAGGGGAGATTCAACAGATACGCAGTATTTT. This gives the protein CASSQDRGDSTDTQYF.

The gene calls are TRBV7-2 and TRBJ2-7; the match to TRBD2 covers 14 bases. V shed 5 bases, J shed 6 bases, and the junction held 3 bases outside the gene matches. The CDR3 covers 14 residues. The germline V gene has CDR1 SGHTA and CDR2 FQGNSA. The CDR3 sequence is CASSGLAGGSEQYF. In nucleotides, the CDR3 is TGTGCCAGCAGCGGACTAGCGGGAGGTTCCGAGCAGTACTTC.

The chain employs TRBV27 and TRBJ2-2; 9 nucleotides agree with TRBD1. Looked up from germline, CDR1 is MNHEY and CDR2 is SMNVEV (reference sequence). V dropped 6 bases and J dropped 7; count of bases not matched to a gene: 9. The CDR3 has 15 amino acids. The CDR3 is CASRRNRGRFGELFF. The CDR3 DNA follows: TGTGCCAGCAGGCGAAACAGGGGGCGCTTCGGGGAGCTGTTTTTT.

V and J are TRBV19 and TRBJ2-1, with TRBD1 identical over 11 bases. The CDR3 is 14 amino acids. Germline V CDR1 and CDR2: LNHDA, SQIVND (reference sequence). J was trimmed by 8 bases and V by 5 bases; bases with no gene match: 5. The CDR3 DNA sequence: TGTGCCAGTAGTGTGGACAGGGGGCAGGATGAGCAGTTCTTC. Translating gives CASSVDRGQDEQFF.

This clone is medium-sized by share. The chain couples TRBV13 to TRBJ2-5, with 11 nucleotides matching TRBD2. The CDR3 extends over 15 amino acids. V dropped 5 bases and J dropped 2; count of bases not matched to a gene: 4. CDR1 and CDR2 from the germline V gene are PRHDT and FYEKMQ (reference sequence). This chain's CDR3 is CASSPPSGRQETQYF. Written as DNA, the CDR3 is TGTGCCAGCAGCCCACCTAGCGGGAGGCAAGAGACCCAGTACTTC.

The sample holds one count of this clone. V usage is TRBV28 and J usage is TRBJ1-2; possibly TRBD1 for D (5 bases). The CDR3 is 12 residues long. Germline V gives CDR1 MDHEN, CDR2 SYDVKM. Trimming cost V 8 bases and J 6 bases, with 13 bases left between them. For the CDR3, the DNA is TGTGCCAGCTGGGAAGCAGGGCATGGCTACACCTTC. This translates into CASWEAGHGYTF.

CDR3 sequence: CASSSGVVAGSYEQYF. The CDR3, as DNA: TGTGCCAGCTCCTCGGGGGTAGTAGCGGGCTCCTACGAGCAGTACTTC. V and J are TRBV2 and TRBJ2-7; 7 bases map to TRBD2. V dropped 8 bases and J dropped 0; count of bases not matched to a gene: 13. The CDR3 sequence is 16 residues long. Per the germline V gene, CDR1 is SNHLY and CDR2 is FYNNEI.

The CDR3 region is CASSWDRAGEQYF. In DNA, the CDR3 is TGTGCCAGCAGCTGGGACAGGGCGGGGGAGCAGTACTTC. The chain joins TRBV2 to TRBJ2-7; 9 bases are shared with TRBD1. CDR1 and CDR2 from the germline V gene are SNHLY and FYNNEI. The CDR3 consists of 13 residues. After removal of 6 bases from V and 7 bases from J, the junction contained 7 bases not matched to a gene. Based on the CDR3 plus reference TRBV2 and TRBJ2-7, the full variable domain is EPEVTQTPSHQVTQMGQEVILRCVPISNHLYFYWYRQILGQKVEFLVSFYNNEISEKSEIFDDQFSVERPDGSNFTLKIRSTKLEDSAMYFCASSWDRAGEQYFGPGTRLTVT.

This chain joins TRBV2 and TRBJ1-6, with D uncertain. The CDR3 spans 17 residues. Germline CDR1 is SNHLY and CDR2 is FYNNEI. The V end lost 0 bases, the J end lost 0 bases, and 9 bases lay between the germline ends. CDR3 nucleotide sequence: TGTGCCAGCAGTGAAGCGTTGGATTACTCCTATAATTCACCCCTCCACTTT. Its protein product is CASSEALDYSYNSPLHF. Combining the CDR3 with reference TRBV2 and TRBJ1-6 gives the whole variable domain EPEVTQTPSHQVTQMGQEVILRCVPISNHLYFYWYRQILGQKVEFLVSFYNNEISEKSEIFDDQFSVERPDGSNFTLKIRSTKLEDSAMYFCASSEALDYSYNSPLHFGNGTRLTVT.

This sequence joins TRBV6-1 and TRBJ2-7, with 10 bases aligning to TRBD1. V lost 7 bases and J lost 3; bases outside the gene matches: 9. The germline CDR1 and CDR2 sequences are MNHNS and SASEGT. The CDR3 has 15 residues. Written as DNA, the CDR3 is TGTGCCAGCAACCTGTGGGACAGGGGAGGCTACGAGCAGTACTTC. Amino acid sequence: CASNLWDRGGYEQYF.

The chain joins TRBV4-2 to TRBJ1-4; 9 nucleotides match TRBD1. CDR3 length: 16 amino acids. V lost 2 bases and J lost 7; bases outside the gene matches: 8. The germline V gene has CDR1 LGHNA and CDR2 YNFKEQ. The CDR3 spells CASSQQADRGGEKLFF. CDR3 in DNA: TGTGCCAGCAGCCAACAAGCGGACAGGGGTGGTGAAAAACTGTTTTTT.

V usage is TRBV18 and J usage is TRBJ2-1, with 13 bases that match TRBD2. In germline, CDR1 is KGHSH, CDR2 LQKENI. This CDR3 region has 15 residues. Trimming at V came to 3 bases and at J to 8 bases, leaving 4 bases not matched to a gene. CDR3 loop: CASSPGTSGNYEQFF. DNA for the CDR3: TGTGCCAGCTCACCCGGGACTAGCGGGAACTATGAGCAGTTCTTC. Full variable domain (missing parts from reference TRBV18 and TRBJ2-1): NAGVMQNPRHLVRRRGQEARLRCSPMKGHSHVYWYRQLPEEGLKFMVYLQKENIIDESGMPKERFSAEFPKEGPSILRIQQVVRGDSAAYFCASSPGTSGNYEQFFGPGTRLTVL.

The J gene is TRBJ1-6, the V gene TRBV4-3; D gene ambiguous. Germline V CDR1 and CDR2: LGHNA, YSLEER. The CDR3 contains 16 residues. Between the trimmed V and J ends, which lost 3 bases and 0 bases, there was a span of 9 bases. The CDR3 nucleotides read TGCGCCAGCAGCCAGGCCGGGTACTCCTATAATTCACCCCTCCACTTT. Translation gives CASSQAGYSYNSPLHF.